The T cell receptor (beta chain) under discussion was sequenced for a study of Graves' ophthalmopathy and Graves' hyperthyroidism (dated by TCRdb to about 2018). Regarding the study in general: Peripheral blood was collected before any treatment was given, at the time of initial diagnosis. The study used TCR beta repertoire signatures to distinguish Graves' ophthalmopathy from Graves' hyperthyroidism and to predict progression to ophthalmopathy. In total, around 140 blood samples were TCR-sequenced: approximately 42 ophthalmopathy, approximately 80 hyperthyroidism and about 17 hyperthyroidism-to-ophthalmopathy patients. To explore V-J signatures that separate ophthalmopathy from hyperthyroidism, a discovery set of 100 patients was enrolled, consisting of approximately 45 with ophthalmopathy and around 60 with stable hyperthyroidism. An independent validation cohort comprised under 20 hyperthyroidism patients and 15 to 17 patients who later progressed from hyperthyroidism to ophthalmopathy. In about six hyperthyroidism patients, the T-cell repertoire of thyroid tissue was compared with the T-cell repertoire of blood. After sampling, hyperthyroidism patients received methimazole starting at 30 mg daily, and ophthalmopathy patients received high-dose intravenous methylprednisolone.

Ophthalmopathy patients were characterized by moderately to severely active disease, a Clinical Activity Score of at least 3, a NOSPECS grade of at least 4, and a disease duration under 3 months. Patients were excluded if they had other autoimmune diseases, uncontrolled infections, pregnancy or lactation. Clinical symptoms, serum thyroxine, TRAb, thyroid ultrasound and orbital computed tomography formed the basis of the diagnosis. PBMCs were isolated from around 10 ml of fresh peripheral blood by Ficoll-Paque density gradient centrifugation. Total RNA was extracted using Trizol reagent, and RNA quality was checked on an Agilent 2100 Bioanalyzer. This clonotype was seen a handful of times. Its antigen remains unidentified. Per-nucleotide qualities are absent, and no much larger clonotype sits a single base away. For CDR1 and CDR2, the germline V gene (reference sequence) lists LNHDA and SQIVND. V lost 5 bases and J lost 9 bases; the stretch between them is 11 bases long. Inclusive of the bounding cysteine and phenylalanine, the CDR3 is 13 residues long. Kept here is only the CDR3 DNA, which spans 39 bases and is read in frame from base 1.

For repertoire sequencing, TCR beta CDR3 regions were amplified from RNA transcripts. HTBI primers and the Qiagen OneStep RT-PCR kit were used in a first-round RT-PCR, which was followed by a second-round multiplex PCR, size selection and purification. Sequencing of the libraries was carried out on an Illumina HiSeq2000 in paired-end mode with 100 bp reads. From the authors' description of their analysis: SOAPnuke was used for read processing, and reads with adapters, uncalled bases, a mean Phred below 15, or no exact constant-primer or identifier match were discarded. COPE v1.2.5 was used to merge the high-quality paired reads. Each unique nucleotide sequence was treated as a clonotype, and MiTCR v1.1 was used to align the clonotypes to the IMGT TRB V, D and J references. Analysis was restricted to V-J combinations with a frequency above 0.0001, which covered roughly 99% of repertoires. A TCR clonal expansion and chaos score per V-J combination was defined as the ratio of F50 clonal expansion to chaos observed in the TCRdist matrix. Welch's t-statistics and random forest were used to narrow the features down to around 13 V-J combinations, which were then fed into a naive Bayes classifier. The Morisita-Horn index was used to measure how similar the thyroid and blood repertoires were. TCRdb cleaned the public reads at Q25 with fastp, built clones with MiXCR and kept in-frame beta chains. Each entry is one CDR3 protein sequence, shown with its most common DNA and genes. These V and J calls originate from TCRdb's pipeline instead of the authors' own analysis. This sample lists 200,000 to 300,000 distinct CDR3 sequences; around 42% were detected once. The ten largest clones take up approximately 51% of the sample.

The investigation overall reported the following: In validation, the model predicted ophthalmopathy progression with over 60% sensitivity and approximately 75% specificity; roughly eleven predicted patients were CT-confirmed with GO in a median of approximately 6.2 months. The 13-signature model separated ophthalmopathy from stable hyperthyroidism with roughly 88% sensitivity and about 81% specificity in cross-validation, and 80%/75% in the test set. No statistical method was used to set the sample size in advance, and the investigators knew which group each participant was assigned to. Most expanded thyroid clonotypes with a frequency above 0.001 also appeared in blood, which suggests that blood repertoires may reflect the immune response in the thyroid.

The chain couples TRBV19 to TRBJ1-6; TRBD1 might be the D gene, on 5 matching bases. The sequenced sample was peripheral blood. The clonotype originates from an adult man with Graves' ophthalmopathy. The CDR3 region: CASSGQGGSPLHF. DNA sequence: TGTGCCAGTAGTGGGCAGGGAGGTTCACCCCTCCACTTT.